This note documents a single TCR beta chain sequence. Its antigen is currently unknown. These data originate in a study of T cell responses to AZD1222 COVID-19 vaccine. Study overall: Pooled together were second doses at about 4 or about 12 weeks. General study points: Among spike-specific TCRs, nearly half reportedly target unmutated variant regions.

TCRdb's table, derived via immunoSEQ multiplex PCR, lists solely in-frame clones and lacks some. The top ten clones hold about 7.8% of a sample with 90,000 to 130,000 clones, around 92% of them seen once. Trimming removed 5 bases from V and 2 bases from J, with 7 bases in between. The CDR3 extends over 13 amino acids. Germline-derived CDR1 and CDR2 are LGHDT and YNNKEL (reference sequence). The chain carries TRBV3-1 (or the pseudogene TRBV3-2) and TRBJ1-5; maybe TRBD1 (5 bases). Sequencing was performed on peripheral blood, taken on day 0 of AZD1222 vaccination. The TCR comes from an adult in good health. CDR3 nucleotides: TGTGCCAGCAGCGGAGGGGGCAATCAGCCCCAGCATTTT. It specifies CASSGGGNQPQHF.